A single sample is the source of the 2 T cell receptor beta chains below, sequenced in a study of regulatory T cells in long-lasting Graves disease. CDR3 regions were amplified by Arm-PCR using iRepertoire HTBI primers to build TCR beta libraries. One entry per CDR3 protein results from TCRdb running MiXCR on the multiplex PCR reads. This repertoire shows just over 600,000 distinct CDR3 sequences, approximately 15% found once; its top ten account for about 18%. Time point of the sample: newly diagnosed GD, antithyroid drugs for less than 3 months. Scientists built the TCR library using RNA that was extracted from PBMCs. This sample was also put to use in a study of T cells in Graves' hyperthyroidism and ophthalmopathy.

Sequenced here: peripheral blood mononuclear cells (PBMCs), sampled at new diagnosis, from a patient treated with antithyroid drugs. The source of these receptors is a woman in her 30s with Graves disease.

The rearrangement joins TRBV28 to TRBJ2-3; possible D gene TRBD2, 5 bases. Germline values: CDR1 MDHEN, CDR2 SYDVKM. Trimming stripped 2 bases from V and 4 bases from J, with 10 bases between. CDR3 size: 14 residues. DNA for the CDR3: TGTGCCAGCAGTTTAGGGCGGGTGCCAGATACGCAGTATTTT. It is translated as CASSLGRVPDTQYF.

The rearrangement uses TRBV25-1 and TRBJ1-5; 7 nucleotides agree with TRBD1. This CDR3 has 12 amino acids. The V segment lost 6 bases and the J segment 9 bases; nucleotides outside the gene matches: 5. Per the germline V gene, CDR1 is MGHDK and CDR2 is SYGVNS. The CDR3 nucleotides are TGTGCCAGCAGGGCCCCAGGGGGGCCCCAGCATTTT. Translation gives CASRAPGGPQHF.